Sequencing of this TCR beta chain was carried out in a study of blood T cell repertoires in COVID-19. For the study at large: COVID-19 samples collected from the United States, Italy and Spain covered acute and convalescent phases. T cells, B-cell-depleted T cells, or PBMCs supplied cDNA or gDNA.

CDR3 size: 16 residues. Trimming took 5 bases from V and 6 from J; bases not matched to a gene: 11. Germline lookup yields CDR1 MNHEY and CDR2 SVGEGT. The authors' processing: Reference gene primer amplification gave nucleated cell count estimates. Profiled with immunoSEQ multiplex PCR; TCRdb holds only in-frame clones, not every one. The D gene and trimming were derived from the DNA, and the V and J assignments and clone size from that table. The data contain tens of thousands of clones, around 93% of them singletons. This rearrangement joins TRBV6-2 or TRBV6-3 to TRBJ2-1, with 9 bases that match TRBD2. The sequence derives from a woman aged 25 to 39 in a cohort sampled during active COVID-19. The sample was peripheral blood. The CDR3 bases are TGTGCCAGCAGTCCGAACTATGGACTAGCGACCAATGAGCAGTTCTTC. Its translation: CASSPNYGLATNEQFF.